This is a list of T cell receptor beta chains from one sample in a study of blood T cells in healthy people across ages. TCRdb re-analysed the 5' RACE reads in MiXCR, keeping a single row per CDR3 protein. The sample has under 800,000 distinct CDR3 sequences, 21% seen once. Sample: blood. These receptors came from a man between 65 and 85 years old in good health. Each CDR3 is given with its conserved first and last residue. The order of the fields is clone size, D gene, J gene, V gene, CDR3 protein, CDR3 DNA. The D gene is left open where the match is weak. A clone size is listed for some rows: how often the clone was seen (once, few, many), or a class if it is expanded.

size: many
D: -
J: TRBJ1-2
V: TRBV6-1
CDR3: CATNPWPRGANYGYTF
DNA: TGTGCCACGAATCCCTGGCCCAGGGGAGCTAACTATGGCTACACCTTC

size: -
D: TRBD1
J: TRBJ1-2
V: TRBV12-3/TRBV12-4
CDR3: CASRQGNSGYTF
DNA: TGTGCCAGCAGACAGGGGAATAGTGGCTACACCTTC

size: -
D: TRBD1
J: TRBJ1-3
V: TRBV5-1
CDR3: CASSPMLSQGTGNTIYF
DNA: TGCGCCAGCAGCCCTATGTTGTCACAGGGGACTGGAAACACCATATATTTT

size: -
D: TRBD2
J: TRBJ2-7
V: TRBV2
CDR3: CASSEKASGTLPFAEQYF
DNA: TGTGCCAGCAGTGAAAAGGCTAGCGGGACTCTACCCTTCGCCGAGCAGTACTTC

size: -
D: -
J: TRBJ2-3
V: TRBV29-1
CDR3: CSAKKVTDTQYF
DNA: TGCAGCGCCAAAAAAGTCACAGATACGCAGTATTTT

size: -
D: TRBD1
J: TRBJ2-4
V: TRBV7-9
CDR3: CASSPDRGKLVIKNIQYF
DNA: TGTGCCAGCAGCCCGGACAGGGGAAAATTGGTTATTAAAAACATTCAGTACTTC

size: few
D: -
J: TRBJ2-4
V: TRBV20-1
CDR3: CSARRKNIQYF
DNA: TGCAGTGCCCGACGGAAAAACATTCAGTACTTC

size: few
D: -
J: TRBJ1-1
V: TRBV28
CDR3: CARPTVNTEAFF
DNA: TGTGCCCGACCGACAGTGAACACTGAAGCTTTCTTT

size: -
D: -
J: TRBJ1-2
V: TRBV7-2
CDR3: CASSPRQDYYGYTF
DNA: TGTGCCAGCAGCCCCAGACAGGACTACTATGGCTACACCTTC

size: -
D: TRBD1
J: TRBJ2-7
V: TRBV30
CDR3: CAVTSRGQEQYF
DNA: TGTGCCGTAACCTCCAGGGGGCAAGAGCAGTACTTC

size: once
D: TRBD2
J: TRBJ2-3
V: TRBV12-3/TRBV12-4
CDR3: CASRPLAGGDTQYF
DNA: TGTGCCAGCAGGCCACTAGCGGGGGGAGATACGCAGTATTTT

size: few
D: TRBD2
J: TRBJ2-3
V: TRBV20-1
CDR3: CSARGRTSGRIDTQYF
DNA: TGCAGTGCTAGAGGGCGGACTAGCGGGAGGATAGATACGCAGTATTTT